The 16 T cell receptor beta chains reported below all come from one sample, sequenced in a study of Ad26.COV2.S vaccination and SARS-CoV-2 variants. The protocol was immunoSEQ multiplex PCR, while the TCRdb copy is restricted to in-frame clones and leaves out a portion. The repertoire holds approximately 300,000 clones, with more than 70% as singletons. Treatment of the sample: around 19 received Ad26.COV2.S at low or high dose, single or two shots; 5 received placebo; per-sample allocation not given. On day 63 after the first injection, vaccine and placebo recipients gave samples. The sequenced sample was peripheral blood, obtained in a trial of Ad26.COV2.S vaccine versus placebo. Receptors were obtained from a person between 18 and 60 years old who received the Ad26.COV2.S COVID-19 vaccine or a placebo.

This sequence joins TRBV4-1 and TRBJ2-2; no clear D. This CDR3 is 16 amino acids long. Germline CDR1 is MGHRA and CDR2 is YSYEKL. V was shortened by 8 bases and J by 4 bases, with 20 bases between the two germline ends. The CDR3 sequence: CASRLDQPLVTGELFF. The CDR3 nucleotides are TGCGCCAGCCGTTTGGACCAGCCTTTGGTCACCGGGGAGCTGTTTTTT.

This clone was counted a single time. This sequence joins TRBV5-1 and TRBJ2-1, with D perhaps TRBD2 (7 bases). The V end was cut by 4 bases, the J end by 2 bases, with 13 bases between. The CDR3 length is 15 residues. From germline, CDR1 is SGHRS and CDR2 YFSETQ. CDR3 sequence (DNA): TGCGCCAGCAGCCTGGAAGGGGGGGCCTACAATGAGCAGTTCTTC. Its translation: CASSLEGGAYNEQFF.

The gene calls are TRBV19 and TRBJ1-1; 8 bases are a match to TRBD1. V shed 7 bases and J 4 bases; nucleotides not matched to a gene: 5. Germline V CDR1 and CDR2: LNHDA, SQIVND (reference sequence). The length of the CDR3 is 13 residues. The CDR3, as DNA: TGTGCCAGTACCTATGACAGGGGCACTGAAGCTTTCTTT. This codes for CASTYDRGTEAFF.

This CDR3 reads CASSLDPQNNYGYTF. The CDR3 DNA reads as TGCGCCAGCAGCTTGGACCCACAGAATAACTATGGCTACACCTTC. This chain connects TRBV5-1 to TRBJ1-2; D is unresolved. This CDR3 has 15 amino acids. Trimming cost V 0 bases and J 1 base, with 10 bases left between them. Germline CDR1 is SGHRS and CDR2 is YFSETQ.

This clone was seen a handful of times. The V gene is TRBV19, the J gene TRBJ2-2; D unresolved. CDR1 is LNHDA and CDR2 is SQIVND in the germline V gene (reference sequence). Trimming left V 1 base short and J 0 bases short, with 12 bases between. The CDR3 extends over 17 amino acids. CDR3 nucleotides: TGTGCCAGTAGTATAGCGAGTTGGGCAGCGAACACCGGGGAGCTGTTTTTT. It codes for CASSIASWAANTGELFF.

The count of this clone is one. The J gene is TRBJ1-1, the V gene TRBV19; D gene ambiguous. Germline-derived CDR1 and CDR2 are LNHDA and SQIVND (reference sequence). Trimming shortened V by 4 bases and J by 1 base, and 10 bases separated the two germline ends. CDR3 length equals 14 residues. CDR3 sequence reads: CASSSGPRNTEAFF. CDR3 sequence (DNA): TGTGCCAGTAGTAGCGGACCGAGGAACACTGAAGCTTTCTTT.

The rearrangement joins TRBV23-1 to TRBJ1-5; 9 positions agree with TRBD1. TRBV23-1 is identified as an open reading frame with a role that is uncertain. This CDR3 has 14 amino acids. After removal of 6 bases from V and 4 bases from J, the junction contained 4 bases not matched to a gene. The CDR3: CASSDRGINQPQHF. The CDR3 bases are TGCGCCAGCAGCGACAGGGGGATAAATCAGCCCCAGCATTTT.

The chain uses TRBV6-2 or TRBV6-3 and TRBJ2-1; 8 positions agree with TRBD2. Trimming at V came to 4 bases and at J to 4 bases, leaving 21 bases not matched to a gene. There are 20 residues in the CDR3. Germline lookup yields CDR1 MNHEY and CDR2 SVGEGT. CDR3 DNA: TGTGCCAGCAGTTCAGACGGCTTCCCGGCGGCGGGGGGCCGTTACAATGAGCAGTTCTTC. The encoded protein is CASSSDGFPAAGGRYNEQFF.

This chain joins TRBV28 and TRBJ1-1; D gene uncertain. V gave up 5 bases and J gave up 1 base, with 11 bases separating them. Per germline, CDR1 MDHEN and CDR2 SYDVKM. This CDR3 spans 14 amino acids. The CDR3 here is CASSPPYSNTEAFF. The CDR3 DNA is TGTGCCAGCAGTCCCCCGTATTCGAACACTGAAGCTTTCTTT.

The V call is TRBV5-1, the J call TRBJ1-5; D may be TRBD1 (5 bases). Per germline, CDR1 SGHRS and CDR2 YFSETQ. The V gene lost 4 bases and the J gene lost 2 bases, with 16 bases spanning the gap. The CDR3 spans 16 residues. The CDR3 protein is CASSPLGGSGNQPQHF. In nucleotides, the CDR3 is TGCGCCAGCAGCCCCCTGGGGGGAAGTGGCAATCAGCCCCAGCATTTT.

V is TRBV30 and J is TRBJ1-5; D uncertain. The CDR3 has 14 amino acids. The germline V gene has CDR1 GTSNPN and CDR2 SVGIG (reference sequence). Between the trimmed V and J ends, which lost 0 bases and 0 bases, there was a span of 6 bases. The CDR3 region has the DNA TGTGCCTGGAGTGTTCTCTATAGCAATCAGCCCCAGCATTTT. Translated, it gives CAWSVLYSNQPQHF.

The CDR3 region is CASSEAGVPTEQYF. The CDR3 bases are TGTGCCAGCAGTGAAGCGGGGGTCCCAACCGAGCAGTACTTC. This chain uses TRBV6-1 with TRBJ2-7; D is possibly TRBD1 or TRBD2 (5 bases each). Trimming stripped 0 bases from V and 6 bases from J, with 12 bases between. Germline values: CDR1 MNHNS, CDR2 SASEGT. The CDR3 sequence is 14 residues long.

The V gene is TRBV5-4, the J gene TRBJ1-2, with D perhaps matching TRBD1 (6 bases). CDR1 and CDR2 from the germline V gene are SGHNT and YYREEE (reference sequence). Trimming took off 2 bases at V and 1 base at J, with 18 bases between the two ends. The CDR3 has 17 amino acids. CDR3 sequence reads: CASSLNGGPKLNYGYTF. The CDR3 DNA sequence: TGTGCCAGCAGCTTAAACGGGGGGCCCAAACTTAACTATGGCTACACCTTC.

This clone appeared a few times. This chain links TRBV5-1 with TRBJ1-1, with TRBD1 identical over 8 bases. CDR3 length: 15 residues. With V trimmed by 6 bases and J by 1 base, 8 bases remained unmatched. The germline gives CDR1 SGHRS, CDR2 YFSETQ. CDR3 in DNA: TGCGCCAGCACCTTCCTTACAGGGGGGAACACTGAAGCTTTCTTT. This translates into CASTFLTGGNTEAFF.

The genes are TRBV7-9 and TRBJ2-1, with D perhaps matching TRBD1 or TRBD2 (6 bases each). Trimming removed 10 bases from V and 0 bases from J, with 22 bases in between. The CDR3 consists of 17 residues. From germline, CDR1 is SEHNR and CDR2 FQNEAQ (reference sequence). The CDR3 spells CAILKITGASSYNEQFF. The CDR3 DNA sequence: TGTGCCATCCTCAAAATCACGGGGGCCAGCTCCTACAATGAGCAGTTCTTC.

J is TRBJ2-7 and V is TRBV19; D unclear. The germline CDR1 and CDR2 sequences are LNHDA and SQIVND (reference sequence). There are 15 residues in the CDR3. The V end lost 3 bases, the J end lost 0 bases, and 12 bases lay between the germline ends. The CDR3 coding sequence is TGTGCCAGTAGTATTCGGGCCAGTTCCTCCTACGAGCAGTACTTC. Its translation is CASSIRASSSYEQYF.